This TCR beta chain was documented in a study of T cells in localized non-small cell lung cancer (dated by TCRdb to 2018 to 2021). Broadly, across the study: The study analyzed T cell repertoires of about 230 early-stage NSCLC patients, comparing tumors and uninvolved tumor-adjacent lungs. The cohort consisted of around 250 treatment-naive NSCLC patients whose localized lung tumors had been resected. A mean age of around 66 years was recorded for the NSCLC patients, of whom around 120 were male and about a hundred were female.

Reading from cysteine to phenylalanine, the CDR3 counts 12 amino acids. Only the CDR3 part of the read is kept: 36 bases, read in frame from the first base. Based on the germline V gene, the CDR1 and CDR2 sequences are LGHNT and FRNRAP. V and J lose 6 bases and 2 bases, and a span of 8 bases separates them. Details on this clone: Which antigen it targets is not known. Per-nucleotide qualities are absent, and no much larger clonotype sits a single base away.

The immunoSEQ Assay was used to sequence TCR beta CDR3 regions from DNA. The study's processing was this. T cell density was computed as TCR beta template counts normalized to usable DNA estimated by amplifying housekeeping genes. Richness was estimated using the preseqR package, with extrapolation to 400,000 templates for PBMC samples and to 120,000 templates for tissue samples. Clonality was taken to be one minus Pielou's evenness. Tissue-enriched TCRs were identified by differential abundance testing using productive amino-acid clonotypes, minimum total count 5 and alpha 0.1. The Jaccard Index and the Morisita Overlap Index were used to measure how much the repertoires overlapped between compartments. GLIPH grouped TCR beta CDR3s together with public tetramer-defined viral CDR3s, and a viral motif had to include at least three viral sequences and show V-gene enrichment. Held by TCRdb, this immuneACCESS table contains in-frame sequences only and omits some clones. Under half of the omission traces to an unresolved V gene where checked; the cause of the rest is unknown. The V and J calls and clone size were taken over from that table, and D and trimming were inferred from the DNA. For this sample there are tens of thousands of clones; around 81% appear just once. Of the sample, roughly 9.8% is held by the ten largest clones.

Results the study describes overall, beyond this receptor: Longer overall survival was associated with higher T cell density in blood, whereas shorter survival was associated with higher clonality in adjacent lung. Uninvolved tumor-adjacent lung showed the highest T cell clonality, higher than tumor, which suggests more focused antigenic responses in the uninvolved tumor-adjacent lung. Because multi-region tumor sequencing was not performed, intratumor heterogeneity could not be ruled out. A median of roughly 58 of the top 100 tumor clones were detected in paired uninvolved adjacent lung, and under 30 of these tumor clones were also found among the top 100 clones of the paired uninvolved adjacent lung. Because of the exploratory design, TCR variables were selected using unadjusted p-values without false-discovery rate correction.

At diagnosis, peripheral blood, uninvolved tumor-adjacent lung and tumor were collected and were preserved as a mix of fresh-frozen and FFPE material. For TCR repertoire profiling, the blood samples were analyzed as peripheral blood mononuclear cells. The sequencing here drew on peripheral blood, taken before any cancer treatment. The chain is encoded by TRBV12-5 joined to TRBJ2-7, with the D gene not clear enough to name. This receptor was obtained from a female donor at least 60 years old with stage I lung adenocarcinoma. The CDR3 region reads CASGRTTYEQYF. The nucleotide sequence is TGTGCTAGTGGACGTACAACCTACGAGCAGTACTTC.